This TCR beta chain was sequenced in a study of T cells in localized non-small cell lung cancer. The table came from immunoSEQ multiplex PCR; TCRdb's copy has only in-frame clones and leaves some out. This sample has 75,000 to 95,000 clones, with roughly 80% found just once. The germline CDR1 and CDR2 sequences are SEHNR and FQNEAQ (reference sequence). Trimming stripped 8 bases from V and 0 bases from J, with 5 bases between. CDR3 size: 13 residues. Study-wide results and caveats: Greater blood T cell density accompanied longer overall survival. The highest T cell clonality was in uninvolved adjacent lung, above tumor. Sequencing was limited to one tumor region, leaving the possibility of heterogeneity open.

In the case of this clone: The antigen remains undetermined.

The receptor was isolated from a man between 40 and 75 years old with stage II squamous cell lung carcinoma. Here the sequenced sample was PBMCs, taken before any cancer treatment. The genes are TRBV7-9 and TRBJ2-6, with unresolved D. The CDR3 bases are TGTGCCAGCCGCTCCTCTGGGGCCAACGTCCTGACTTTC. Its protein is CASRSSGANVLTF.